This T cell receptor (beta chain) was observed in a study of blood T cell repertoires in COVID-19. Participants, about 18 to 95 years old, spanned some 23 US areas. Clones were sequenced by immunoSEQ multiplex PCR, and TCRdb holds only the in-frame ones, with some missing. The sample consists of about 300,000 clones, around 85% of them appearing once. Trimming left V 3 bases short and J 2 bases short, with 10 bases between. The CDR3 sequence is 14 residues long. CDR1 and CDR2 from the germline V gene are SEHNR and FQNEAQ (reference sequence). The source material was PBMCs or T cells enriched from blood (not recorded which). This rearrangement joins TRBV7-9 to TRBJ2-5; possible D gene TRBD1, 5 bases. This receptor was taken from a woman in her 30s who had been exposed to COVID-19. The CDR3 bases are TGTGCCAGCAGCTTGCAGGGCGTTCAAGAGACCCAGTACTTC. Translated: CASSLQGVQETQYF.